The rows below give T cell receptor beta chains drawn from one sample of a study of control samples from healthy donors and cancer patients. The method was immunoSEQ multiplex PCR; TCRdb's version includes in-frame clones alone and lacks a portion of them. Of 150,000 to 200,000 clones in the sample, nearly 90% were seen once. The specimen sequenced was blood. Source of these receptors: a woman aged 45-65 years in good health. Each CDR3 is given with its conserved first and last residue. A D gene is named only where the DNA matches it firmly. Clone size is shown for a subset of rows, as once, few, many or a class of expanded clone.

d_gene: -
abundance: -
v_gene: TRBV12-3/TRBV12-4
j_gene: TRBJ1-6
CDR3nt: TGTGCCAGCAGTTCGACAGTTAATTCACCCCTCCACTTT
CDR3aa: CASSSTVNSPLHF

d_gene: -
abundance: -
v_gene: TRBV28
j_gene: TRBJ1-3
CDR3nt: TGTGCCAGCAGTTTATCGGGTGGAGCTGGAAACACCATATATTTT
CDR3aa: CASSLSGGAGNTIYF

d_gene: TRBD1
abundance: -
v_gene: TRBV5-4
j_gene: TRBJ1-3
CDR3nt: TGTGCCAGCAGCAAACCCCAGGGGGGAAGCGGTGGAAACACCATATATTTT
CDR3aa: CASSKPQGGSGGNTIYF

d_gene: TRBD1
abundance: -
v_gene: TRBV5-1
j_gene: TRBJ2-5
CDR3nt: TGCGCCAGCAGCCGGACAGGGATAGGCCAAGAGACCCAGTACTTC
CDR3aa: CASSRTGIGQETQYF

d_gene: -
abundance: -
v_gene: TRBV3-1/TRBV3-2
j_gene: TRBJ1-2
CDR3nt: TGTGCCAGCAGCCAAGAGCTCACCGGGGGCTACACCTTC
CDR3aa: CASSQELTGGYTF

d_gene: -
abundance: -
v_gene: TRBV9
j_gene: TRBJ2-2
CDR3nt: TGTGCCAGCAGCGTTTCGGGGGGCAATACCGGGGAGCTGTTTTTT
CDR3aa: CASSVSGGNTGELFF

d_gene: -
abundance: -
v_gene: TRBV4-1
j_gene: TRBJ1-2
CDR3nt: TGCGCCAGCAGCCAAGTGAACCTGGCTGGGCTGATGGATGGCTACACCTTC
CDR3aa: CASSQVNLAGLMDGYTF

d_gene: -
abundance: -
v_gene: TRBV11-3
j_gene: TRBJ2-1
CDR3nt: TGTGCCAGCAGCTTAGATACGGCCGCTGGCCCGAATGAGCAGTTCTTC
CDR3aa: CASSLDTAAGPNEQFF

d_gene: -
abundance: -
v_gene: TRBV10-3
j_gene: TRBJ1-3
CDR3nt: TGTGCCATCAGTTCGGGGTCAGGAAACACCATATATTTT
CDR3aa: CAISSGSGNTIYF

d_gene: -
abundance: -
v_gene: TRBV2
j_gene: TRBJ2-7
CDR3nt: TGTGCCAGCAGCCGAAATGGGGGACTGGGGAGCGAGCAGTACTTC
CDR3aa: CASSRNGGLGSEQYF

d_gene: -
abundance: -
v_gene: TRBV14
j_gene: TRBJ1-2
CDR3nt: TGTGCCAGCAGCCAAGGTTGGGATACAGGACGTGGCTACACCTTC
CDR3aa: CASSQGWDTGRGYTF

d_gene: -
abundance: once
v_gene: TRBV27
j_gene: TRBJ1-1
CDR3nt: TGTGCCAGCAGGCCCCCCCTGTGGGGGAACACTGAAGCTTTCTTT
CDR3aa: CASRPPLWGNTEAFF

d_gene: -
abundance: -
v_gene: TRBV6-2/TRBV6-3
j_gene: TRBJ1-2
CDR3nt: TGTGCCAGCAGTTACCAGGCAGAGTATGGCTACACCTTC
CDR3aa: CASSYQAEYGYTF

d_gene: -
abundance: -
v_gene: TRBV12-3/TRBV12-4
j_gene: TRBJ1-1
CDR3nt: TGTGCCAGCAGTTTCGGCACTGAAGCTTTCTTT
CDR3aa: CASSFGTEAFF

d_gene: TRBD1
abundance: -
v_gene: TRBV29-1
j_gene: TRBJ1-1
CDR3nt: TGCAGCGCGAAGGGTGAAAACCGGGACAGGCCCCTCTTGGCTTTCTTT
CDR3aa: CSAKGENRDRPLLAFF

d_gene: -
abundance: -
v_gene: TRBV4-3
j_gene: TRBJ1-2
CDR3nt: TGCGCCAGCAGCCAAGAACCGGGGGCCATATCTGGCTACACCTTC
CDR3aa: CASSQEPGAISGYTF

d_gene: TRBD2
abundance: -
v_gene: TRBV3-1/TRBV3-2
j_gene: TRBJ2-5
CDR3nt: TGTGCCAGCCGCCGGACTAGCGGGAGGGGATGGGAGACCCAGTACTTC
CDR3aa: CASRRTSGRGWETQYF

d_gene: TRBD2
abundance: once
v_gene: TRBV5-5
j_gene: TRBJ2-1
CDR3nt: TGTGCCAGCAGCTTGGACCCCGGGAGGTACTCCTACAATGAGCAGTTCTTC
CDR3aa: CASSLDPGRYSYNEQFF

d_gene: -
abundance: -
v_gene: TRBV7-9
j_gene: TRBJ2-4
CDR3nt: TGTGCCAGCAGCTCGGCAGTAGCCAAAAACATTCAGTACTTC
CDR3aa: CASSSAVAKNIQYF

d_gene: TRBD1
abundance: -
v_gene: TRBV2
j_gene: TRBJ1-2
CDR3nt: TGTGCCTGCTCGGGACAGGGGGCTATTGGCTACACCTTC
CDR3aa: CACSGQGAIGYTF

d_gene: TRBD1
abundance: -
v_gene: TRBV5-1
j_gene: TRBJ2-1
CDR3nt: TGCGCCAGCACCGTAGACACTCCTGGGGACAGTGAGCAGTTCTTC
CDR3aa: CASTVDTPGDSEQFF

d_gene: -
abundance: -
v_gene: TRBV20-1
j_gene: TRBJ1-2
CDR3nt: TGCAGTGCTAGAGGCCGGGTTGGCTACACCTTC
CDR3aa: CSARGRVGYTF

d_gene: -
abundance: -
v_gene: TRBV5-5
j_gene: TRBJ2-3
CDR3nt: TGTGCCAGCAGCTTGGCTACCAGCACAGATACGCAGTATTTT
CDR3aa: CASSLATSTDTQYF

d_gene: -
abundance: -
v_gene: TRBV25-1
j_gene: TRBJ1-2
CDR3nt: TGTGCCAGCAGTGAAAACAGGGAGGACTATGGCTACACCTTC
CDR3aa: CASSENREDYGYTF

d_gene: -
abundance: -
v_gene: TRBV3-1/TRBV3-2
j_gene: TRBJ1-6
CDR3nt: TGTGCCAGCAGCCCTGATGGGTTTAGTGCCCTCCACTTT
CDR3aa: CASSPDGFSALHF

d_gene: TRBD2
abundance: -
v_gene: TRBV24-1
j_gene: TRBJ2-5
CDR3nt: TGTGCCACCAGCGACACTGGCGGGGGGGACCAAGAGACCCAGTACTTC
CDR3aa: CATSDTGGGDQETQYF

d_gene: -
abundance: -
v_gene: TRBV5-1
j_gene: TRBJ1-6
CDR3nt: TGCGCCAGCAAGGAAACACAGATAAATAATTCACCCCTCCACTTT
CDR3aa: CASKETQINNSPLHF

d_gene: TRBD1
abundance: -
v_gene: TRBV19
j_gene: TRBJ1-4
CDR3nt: TGTGCCAGTAGCAACAGGGGGCTCAACAATGAAAAACTGTTTTTT
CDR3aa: CASSNRGLNNEKLFF

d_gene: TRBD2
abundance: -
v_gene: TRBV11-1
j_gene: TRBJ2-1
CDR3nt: TGTGCCAGCAGGCCTACCTCTAGCGGCTCCTACAATGAGCAGTTCTTC
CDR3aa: CASRPTSSGSYNEQFF

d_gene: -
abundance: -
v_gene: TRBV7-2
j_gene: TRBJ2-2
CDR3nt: TGTGCCAGCAGCCTTCACGCCAACGCCGGGGAGCTGTTTTTT
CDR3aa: CASSLHANAGELFF

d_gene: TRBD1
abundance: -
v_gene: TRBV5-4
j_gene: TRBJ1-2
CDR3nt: TGTGCCAGCAGCCCTTCGACAGGGTCCAGCTATGGCTACACCTTC
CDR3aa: CASSPSTGSSYGYTF

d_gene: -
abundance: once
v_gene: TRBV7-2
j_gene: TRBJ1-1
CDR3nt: TGTGCCAGCAGCCCAACCCCCAGGGTTACTGAAGCTTTCTTT
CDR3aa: CASSPTPRVTEAFF

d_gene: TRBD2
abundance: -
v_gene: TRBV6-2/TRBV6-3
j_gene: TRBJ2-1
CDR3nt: TGTGCCAGCAGCCCCAGCGGGACCTACAATGAGCAGTTCTTC
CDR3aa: CASSPSGTYNEQFF

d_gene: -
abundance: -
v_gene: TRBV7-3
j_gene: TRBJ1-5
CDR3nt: TGTGCCAGCATCATAAACCACCGCAATCAGCCCCAGCATTTT
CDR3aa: CASIINHRNQPQHF

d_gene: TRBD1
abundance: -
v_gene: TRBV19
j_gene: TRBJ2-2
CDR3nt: TGTGCCAGTAGTGACCGGGACAGCTTTTACACCGGGGAGCTGTTTTTT
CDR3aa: CASSDRDSFYTGELFF

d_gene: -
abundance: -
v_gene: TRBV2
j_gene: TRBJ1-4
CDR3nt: TGTGCCAGCAGTGAAGCGGGGGCGCTTGAAAAACTGTTTTTT
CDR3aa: CASSEAGALEKLFF

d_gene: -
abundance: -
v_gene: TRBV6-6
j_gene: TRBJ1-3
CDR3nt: TGTGCCAGCAGTTACGGGGGGGCGCCGGAAAGCACCATATATTTT
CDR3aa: CASSYGGAPESTIYF

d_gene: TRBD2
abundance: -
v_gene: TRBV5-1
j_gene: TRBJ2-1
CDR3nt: TGCGCCAGCAGCTTGGCCCATAGCGGGAGGGCCGGTAATGAGCAGTTCTTC
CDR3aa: CASSLAHSGRAGNEQFF

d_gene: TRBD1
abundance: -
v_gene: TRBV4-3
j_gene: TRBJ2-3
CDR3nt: TGCGCCAGCAGGGACAGGTCCAACACAGATACGCAGTATTTT
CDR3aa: CASRDRSNTDTQYF

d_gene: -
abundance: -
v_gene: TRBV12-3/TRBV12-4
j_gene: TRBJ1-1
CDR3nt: TGTGCCAGCCAGCCAGGACCGAACACTGAAGCTTTCTTT
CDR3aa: CASQPGPNTEAFF

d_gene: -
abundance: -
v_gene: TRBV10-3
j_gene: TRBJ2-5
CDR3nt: TGTGCCATCATGTCAGGGATCAGCGGGCAAGAGACCCAGTACTTC
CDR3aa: CAIMSGISGQETQYF